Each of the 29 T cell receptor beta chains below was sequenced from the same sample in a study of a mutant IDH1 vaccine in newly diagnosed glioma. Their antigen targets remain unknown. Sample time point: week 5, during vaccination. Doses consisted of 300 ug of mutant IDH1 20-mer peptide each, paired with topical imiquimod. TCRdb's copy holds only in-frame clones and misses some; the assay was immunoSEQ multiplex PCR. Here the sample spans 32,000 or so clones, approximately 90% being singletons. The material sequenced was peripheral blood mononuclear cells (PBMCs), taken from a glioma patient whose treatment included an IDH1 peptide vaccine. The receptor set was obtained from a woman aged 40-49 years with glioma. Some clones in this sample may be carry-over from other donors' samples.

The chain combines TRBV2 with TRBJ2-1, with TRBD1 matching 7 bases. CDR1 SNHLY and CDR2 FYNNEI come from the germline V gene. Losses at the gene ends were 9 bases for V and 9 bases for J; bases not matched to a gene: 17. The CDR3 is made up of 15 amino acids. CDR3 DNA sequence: TGTGCCAGTCGTGGGGGTTCGACAGGGTTCGGTGAGCAGTTCTTC. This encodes CASRGGSTGFGEQFF.

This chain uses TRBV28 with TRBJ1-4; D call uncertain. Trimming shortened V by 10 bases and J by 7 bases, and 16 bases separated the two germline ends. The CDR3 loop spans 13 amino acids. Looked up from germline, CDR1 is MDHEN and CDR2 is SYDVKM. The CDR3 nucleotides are TGTGCCACCCAAACGGGATTGGGTGAAAAACTGTTTTTT. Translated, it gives CATQTGLGEKLFF.

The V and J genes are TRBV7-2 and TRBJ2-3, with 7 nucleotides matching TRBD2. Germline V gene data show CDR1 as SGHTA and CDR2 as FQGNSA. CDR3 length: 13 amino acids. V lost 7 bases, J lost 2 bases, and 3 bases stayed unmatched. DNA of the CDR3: TGTGCCAGCAAGCGGGACCCCACAGATACGCAGTATTTT. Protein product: CASKRDPTDTQYF.

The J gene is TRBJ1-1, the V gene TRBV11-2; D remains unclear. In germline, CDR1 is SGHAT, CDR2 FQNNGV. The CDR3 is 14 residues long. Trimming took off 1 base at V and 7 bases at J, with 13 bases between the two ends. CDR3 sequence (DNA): TGTGCCAGCAGCTTAGGGGTATCTCTCGATGAAGCTTTCTTT. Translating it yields CASSLGVSLDEAFF.

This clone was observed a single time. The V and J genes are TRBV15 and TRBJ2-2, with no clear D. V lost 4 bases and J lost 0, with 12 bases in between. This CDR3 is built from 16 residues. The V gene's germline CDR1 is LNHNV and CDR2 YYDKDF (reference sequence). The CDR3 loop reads CATSTYGVTNTGELFF. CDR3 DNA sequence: TGTGCCACCAGCACTTATGGGGTTACGAACACCGGGGAGCTGTTTTTT.

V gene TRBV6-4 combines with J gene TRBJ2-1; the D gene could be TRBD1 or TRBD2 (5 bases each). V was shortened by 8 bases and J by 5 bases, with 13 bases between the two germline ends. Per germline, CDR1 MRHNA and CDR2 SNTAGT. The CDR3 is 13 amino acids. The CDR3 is CASSPGANNEQFF. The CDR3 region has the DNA TGTGCCAGCTCCCCCGGGGCTAACAATGAGCAGTTCTTC.

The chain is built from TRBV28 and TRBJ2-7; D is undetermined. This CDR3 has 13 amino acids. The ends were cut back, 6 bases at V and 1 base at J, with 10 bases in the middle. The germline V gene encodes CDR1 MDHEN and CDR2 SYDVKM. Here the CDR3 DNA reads TGTGCCAGCAGGACGGTCGATTCCTACGAGCAGTACTTC. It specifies CASRTVDSYEQYF.

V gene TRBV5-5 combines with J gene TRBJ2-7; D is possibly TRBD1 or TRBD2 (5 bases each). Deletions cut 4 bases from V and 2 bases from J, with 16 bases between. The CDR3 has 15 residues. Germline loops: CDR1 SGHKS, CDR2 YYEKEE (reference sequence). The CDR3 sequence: CASSIPGTGTYEQYF. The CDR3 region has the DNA TGTGCCAGCAGCATACCCGGGACGGGAACCTACGAGCAGTACTTC.

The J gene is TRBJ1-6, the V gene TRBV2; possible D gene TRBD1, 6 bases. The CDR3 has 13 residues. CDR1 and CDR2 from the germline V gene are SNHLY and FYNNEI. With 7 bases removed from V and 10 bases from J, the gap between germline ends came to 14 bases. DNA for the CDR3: TGTGCCAGCAAAGAGCCCGGGGGCTCACCCCTCCACTTT. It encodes CASKEPGGSPLHF.

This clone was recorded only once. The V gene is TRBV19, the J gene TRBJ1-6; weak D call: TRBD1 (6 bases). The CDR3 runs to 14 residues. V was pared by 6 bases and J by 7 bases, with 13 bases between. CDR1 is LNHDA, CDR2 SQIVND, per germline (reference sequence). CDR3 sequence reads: CASSQQGSNSPLHF. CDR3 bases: TGTGCCAGTAGCCAACAGGGTAGCAATTCACCCCTCCACTTT.

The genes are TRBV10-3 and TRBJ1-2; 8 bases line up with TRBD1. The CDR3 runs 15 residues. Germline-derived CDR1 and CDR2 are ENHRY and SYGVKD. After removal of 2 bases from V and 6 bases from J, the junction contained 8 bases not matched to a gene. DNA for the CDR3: TGTGCCATCAGTGAGAAGGTGACAGGGGTTGATGGCTACACCTTC. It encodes CAISEKVTGVDGYTF.

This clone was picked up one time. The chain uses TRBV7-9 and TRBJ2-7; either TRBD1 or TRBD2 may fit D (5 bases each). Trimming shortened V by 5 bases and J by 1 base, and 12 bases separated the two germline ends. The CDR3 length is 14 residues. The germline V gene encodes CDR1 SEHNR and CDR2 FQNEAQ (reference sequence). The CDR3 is CASSPYEGSYEQYF. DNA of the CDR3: TGTGCCAGCAGCCCGTACGAGGGGTCCTACGAGCAGTACTTC.

The CDR3 nucleotides are TGTGCCAGCAGCCGGGACCGAGTCACGAATACGCAGTATTTT. It is translated as CASSRDRVTNTQYF. The rearrangement links TRBV6-5 to TRBJ2-3; D assignment may be TRBD1 or TRBD2 (5 bases each). CDR3 length: 14 residues. V lost 6 bases, J lost 7 bases, and 17 bases lay in between. Germline loops: CDR1 MNHEY, CDR2 SVGAGI.

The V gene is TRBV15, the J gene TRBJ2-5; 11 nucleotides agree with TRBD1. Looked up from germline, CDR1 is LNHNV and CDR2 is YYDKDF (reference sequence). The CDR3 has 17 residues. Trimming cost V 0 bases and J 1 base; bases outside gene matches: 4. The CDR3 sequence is CATSREADRGPQETQYF. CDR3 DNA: TGTGCCACCAGCAGAGAGGCGGACAGGGGGCCCCAAGAGACCCAGTACTTC.

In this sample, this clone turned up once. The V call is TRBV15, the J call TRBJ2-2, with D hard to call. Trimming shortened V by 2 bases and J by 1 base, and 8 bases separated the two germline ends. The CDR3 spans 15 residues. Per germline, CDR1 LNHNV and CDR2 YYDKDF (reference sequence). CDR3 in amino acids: CATSRPRQNTGELFF. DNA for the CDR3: TGTGCCACCAGCAGACCCAGACAGAACACCGGGGAGCTGTTTTTT.

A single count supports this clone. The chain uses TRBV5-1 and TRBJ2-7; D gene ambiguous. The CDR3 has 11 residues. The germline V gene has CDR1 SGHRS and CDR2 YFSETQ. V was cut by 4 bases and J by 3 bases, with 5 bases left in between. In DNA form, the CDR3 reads TGCGCCAGCAGCACTGACTACGAGCAGTACTTC. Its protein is CASSTDYEQYF. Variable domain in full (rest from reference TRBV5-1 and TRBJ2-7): KAGVTQTPRYLIKTRGQQVTLSCSPISGHRSVSWYQQTPGQGLQFLFEYFSETQRNKGNFPGRFSGRQFSNSRSEMNVSTLELGDSALYLCASSTDYEQYFGPGTRLTVT.

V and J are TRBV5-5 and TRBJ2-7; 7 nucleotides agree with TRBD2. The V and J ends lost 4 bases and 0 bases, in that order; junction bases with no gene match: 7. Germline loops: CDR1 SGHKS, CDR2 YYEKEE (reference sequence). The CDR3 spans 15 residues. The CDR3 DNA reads TGTGCCAGCAGCCCGTCCGGCGGGAGCTCCTACGAGCAGTACTTC. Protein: CASSPSGGSSYEQYF.

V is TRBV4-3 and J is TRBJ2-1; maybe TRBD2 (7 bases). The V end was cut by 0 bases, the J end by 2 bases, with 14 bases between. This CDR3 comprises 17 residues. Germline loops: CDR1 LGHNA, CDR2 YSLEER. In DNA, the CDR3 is TGCGCCAGCAGCCAAGACCGGGCGGGGGCCCCCTACAATGAGCAGTTCTTC. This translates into CASSQDRAGAPYNEQFF.

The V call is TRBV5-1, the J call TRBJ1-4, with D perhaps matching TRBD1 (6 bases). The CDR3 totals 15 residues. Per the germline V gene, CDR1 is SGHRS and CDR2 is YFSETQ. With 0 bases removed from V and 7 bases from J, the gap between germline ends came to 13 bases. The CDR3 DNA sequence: TGCGCCAGCAGCTTGGTGGGGGGGGCAGTTGAAAAACTGTTTTTT. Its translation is CASSLVGGAVEKLFF.

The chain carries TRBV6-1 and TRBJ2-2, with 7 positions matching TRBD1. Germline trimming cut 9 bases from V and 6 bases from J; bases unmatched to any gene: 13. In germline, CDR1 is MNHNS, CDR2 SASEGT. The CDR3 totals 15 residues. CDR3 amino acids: CASNLGGAGAGELFF. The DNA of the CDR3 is TGTGCCAGTAACTTAGGGGGCGCAGGCGCCGGGGAGCTGTTTTTT.

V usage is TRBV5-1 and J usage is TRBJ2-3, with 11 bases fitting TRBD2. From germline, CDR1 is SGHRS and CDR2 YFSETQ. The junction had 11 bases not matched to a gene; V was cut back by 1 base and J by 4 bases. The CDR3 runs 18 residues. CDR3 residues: CASSLKGLAGGMADTQYF. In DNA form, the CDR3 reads TGCGCCAGCAGCTTGAAGGGGCTAGCGGGAGGAATGGCAGATACGCAGTATTTT. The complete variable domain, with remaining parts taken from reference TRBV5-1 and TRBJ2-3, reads KAGVTQTPRYLIKTRGQQVTLSCSPISGHRSVSWYQQTPGQGLQFLFEYFSETQRNKGNFPGRFSGRQFSNSRSEMNVSTLELGDSALYLCASSLKGLAGGMADTQYFGPGTRLTVL.

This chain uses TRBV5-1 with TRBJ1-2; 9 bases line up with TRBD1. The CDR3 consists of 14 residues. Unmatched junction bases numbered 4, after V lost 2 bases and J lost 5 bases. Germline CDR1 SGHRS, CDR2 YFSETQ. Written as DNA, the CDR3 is TGCGCCAGCAGCTTACGGGACAGGGAATATGGCTACACCTTC. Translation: CASSLRDREYGYTF.

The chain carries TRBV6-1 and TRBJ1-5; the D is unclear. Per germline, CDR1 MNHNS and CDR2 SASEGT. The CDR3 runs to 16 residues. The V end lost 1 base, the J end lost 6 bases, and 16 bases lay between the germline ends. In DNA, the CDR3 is TGTGCCAGCAGTGAAGGGTCATCCATGAGGTTTCAGCCCCAGCATTTT. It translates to CASSEGSSMRFQPQHF.

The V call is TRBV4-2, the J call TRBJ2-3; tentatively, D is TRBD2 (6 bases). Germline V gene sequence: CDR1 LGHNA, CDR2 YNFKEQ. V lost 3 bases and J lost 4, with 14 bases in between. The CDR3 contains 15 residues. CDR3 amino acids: CASSQVRGLADTQYF. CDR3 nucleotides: TGTGCCAGCAGCCAGGTGCGGGGTCTCGCAGATACGCAGTATTTT.

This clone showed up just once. CDR3 coding DNA: TGTGCCAGCAGGGGGGGAGATTCCACCGGGGAGCTGTTTTTT. It yields the protein CASRGGDSTGELFF. The chain recombines TRBV9 with TRBJ2-2; possible D gene TRBD2, 6 bases. Trimming stripped 5 bases from V and 4 bases from J, with 12 bases between. This CDR3 has 14 residues. The germline V gene has CDR1 SGDLS and CDR2 YYNGEE.

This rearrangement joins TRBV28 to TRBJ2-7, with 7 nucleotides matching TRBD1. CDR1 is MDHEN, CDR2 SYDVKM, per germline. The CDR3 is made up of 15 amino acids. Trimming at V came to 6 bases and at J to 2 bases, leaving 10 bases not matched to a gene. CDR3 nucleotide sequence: TGTGCCAGCAGAGAATCGGGACAGAGAACCTACGAGCAGTACTTC. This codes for CASRESGQRTYEQYF.

In DNA form, the CDR3 reads TGTGCCAGCAGCACCAACCCAACCGGGGAGACCCAGTACTTC. It yields the protein CASSTNPTGETQYF. This chain uses TRBV7-9 with TRBJ2-5, with unresolved D. CDR1 and CDR2 from the germline V gene are SEHNR and FQNEAQ (reference sequence). CDR3 length equals 14 residues. V was shortened by 5 bases and J by 5 bases, with 15 bases between the two germline ends. Combining the CDR3 with reference TRBV7-9 and TRBJ2-5 gives the whole variable domain DTGVSQNPRHKITKRGQNVTFRCDPISEHNRLYWYRQTLGQGPEFLTYFQNEAQLEKSRLLSDRFSAERPKGSFSTLEIQRTEQGDSAMYLCASSTNPTGETQYFGPGTRLLVL.

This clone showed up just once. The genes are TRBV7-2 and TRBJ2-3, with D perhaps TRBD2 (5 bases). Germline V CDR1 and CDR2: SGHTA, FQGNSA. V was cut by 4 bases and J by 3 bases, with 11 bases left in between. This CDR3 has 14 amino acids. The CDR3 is CASSSARVTDTQYF. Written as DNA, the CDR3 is TGTGCCAGCAGCTCGGCGCGGGTGACAGATACGCAGTATTTT.

The CDR3, as DNA: TGTGCTAGTGGACTGGACGGAGGCAGCACAGATACGCAGTATTTT. Translated: CASGLDGGSTDTQYF. The V gene is TRBV12-5, the J gene TRBJ2-3; tentatively, D is TRBD2 (5 bases). CDR1 and CDR2 (germline): LGHNT, FRNRAP. Trimming stripped 6 bases from V and 0 bases from J, with 13 bases between. The CDR3 covers 15 residues.